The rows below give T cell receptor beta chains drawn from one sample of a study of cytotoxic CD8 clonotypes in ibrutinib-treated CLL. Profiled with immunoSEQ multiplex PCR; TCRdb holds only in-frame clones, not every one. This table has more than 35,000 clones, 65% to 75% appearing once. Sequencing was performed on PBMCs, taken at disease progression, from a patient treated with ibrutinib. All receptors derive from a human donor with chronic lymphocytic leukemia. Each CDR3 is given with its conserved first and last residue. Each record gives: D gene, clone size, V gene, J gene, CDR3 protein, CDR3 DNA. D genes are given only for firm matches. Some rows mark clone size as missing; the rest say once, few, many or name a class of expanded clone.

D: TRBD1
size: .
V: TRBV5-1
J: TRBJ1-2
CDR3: CASSAGTLDREHYGYTF
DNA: TGCGCCAGCAGCGCCGGGACGCTGGACAGGGAACATTATGGCTACACCTTC

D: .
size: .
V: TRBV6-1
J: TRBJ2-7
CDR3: CASSAPGAQQYF
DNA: TGTGCCAGCAGTGCGCCGGGGGCCCAGCAGTACTTC

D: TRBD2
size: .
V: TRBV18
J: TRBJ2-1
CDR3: CASSPSAGDEQFF
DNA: TGTGCCAGCTCACCTTCGGCGGGGGATGAGCAGTTCTTC

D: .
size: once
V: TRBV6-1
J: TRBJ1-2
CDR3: CASSHRDKISYGYTF
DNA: TGTGCCAGCAGTCATCGGGACAAAATCTCCTATGGCTACACCTTC

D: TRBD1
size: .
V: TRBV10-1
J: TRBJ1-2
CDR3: CASTRDRASLDSNYGYTF
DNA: TGCGCCAGCACCCGGGACAGGGCCTCCCTTGATTCTAACTATGGCTACACCTTC

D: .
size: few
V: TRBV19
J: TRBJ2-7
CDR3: CASSLGAAYEQYF
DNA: TGTGCCAGTAGTCTAGGGGCCGCCTACGAGCAGTACTTC

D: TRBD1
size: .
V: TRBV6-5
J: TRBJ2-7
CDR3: CASSPDRGAYEQYF
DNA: TGTGCCAGCAGCCCGGACAGGGGGGCCTACGAGCAGTACTTC

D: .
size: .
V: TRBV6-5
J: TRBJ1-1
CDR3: CASSYSPGGDTEAFF
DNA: TGTGCCAGCAGTTACTCCCCGGGGGGCGACACTGAAGCTTTCTTT

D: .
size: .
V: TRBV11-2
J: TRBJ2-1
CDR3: CASSLAGTQFF
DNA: TGTGCCAGCAGCTTAGCAGGTACGCAGTTCTTC

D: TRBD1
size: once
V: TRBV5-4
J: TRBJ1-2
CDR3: CASSQDRSGSYTF
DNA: TGTGCCAGCAGCCAGGACAGGTCGGGGAGCTACACCTTC

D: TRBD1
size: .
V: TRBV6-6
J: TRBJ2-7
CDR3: CASSYRGPYEQYF
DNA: TGTGCCAGCAGTTACAGGGGGCCCTACGAGCAGTACTTC

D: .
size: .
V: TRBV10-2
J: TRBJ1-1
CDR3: CASSDRTANTEAFF
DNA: TGCGCCAGCAGTGACCGGACAGCGAACACTGAAGCTTTCTTT

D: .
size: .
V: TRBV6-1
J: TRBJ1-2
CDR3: CASSGQAPPYGYTF
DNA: TGTGCCAGCAGTGGGCAAGCCCCTCCGTATGGCTACACCTTC

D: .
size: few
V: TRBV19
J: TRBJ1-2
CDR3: CASSIGGHGSGYTF
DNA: TGTGCCAGTAGTATAGGCGGACACGGCTCTGGCTACACCTTC

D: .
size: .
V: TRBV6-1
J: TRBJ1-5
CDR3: CASTPGRDNQPQHF
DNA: TGTGCCAGCACCCCGGGACGGGACAATCAGCCCCAGCATTTT

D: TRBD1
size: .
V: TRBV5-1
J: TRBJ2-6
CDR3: CASSLAGDSISGANVLTF
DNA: TGCGCCAGCAGCTTGGCCGGGGACAGTATCTCTGGGGCCAACGTCCTGACTTTC

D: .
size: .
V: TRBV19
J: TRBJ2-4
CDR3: CASSAPPGFLAKNIQYF
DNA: TGTGCCAGTAGTGCACCCCCAGGATTTCTAGCCAAAAACATTCAGTACTTC

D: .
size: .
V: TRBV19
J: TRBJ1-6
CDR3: CASSIEGSRNSPLHF
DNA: TGTGCCAGTAGTATAGAAGGCTCCCGTAATTCACCCCTCCACTTT

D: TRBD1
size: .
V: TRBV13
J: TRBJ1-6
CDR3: CASSLIQGATLTETPLHF
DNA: TGTGCCAGCAGCTTAATCCAGGGGGCCACCTTGACTGAGACACCCCTCCACTTT

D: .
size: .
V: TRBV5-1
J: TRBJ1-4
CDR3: CASSLAGGQGSEKLFF
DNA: TGCGCCAGCAGCTTGGCCGGAGGGCAGGGGTCTGAAAAACTGTTTTTT

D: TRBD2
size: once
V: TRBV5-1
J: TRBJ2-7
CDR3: CASSPSAGGPEEQYF
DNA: TGCGCCAGCAGCCCTTCAGCGGGGGGGCCGGAAGAGCAGTACTTC

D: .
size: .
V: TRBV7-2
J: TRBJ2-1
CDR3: CASSSGSYNEQFF
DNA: TGTGCCAGCAGCTCGGGTTCCTACAATGAGCAATTCTTC

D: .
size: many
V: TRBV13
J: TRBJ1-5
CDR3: CASSLRGISNQPQHF
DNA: TGTGCCAGCAGCTTACGGGGGATTAGCAATCAGCCCCAGCATTTT

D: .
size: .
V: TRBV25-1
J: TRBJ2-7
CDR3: CASSEYGGPYEQYF
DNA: TGTGCCAGCAGTGAATACGGAGGACCCTACGAGCAGTACTTC

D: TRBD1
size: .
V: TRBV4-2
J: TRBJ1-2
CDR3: CASSQEGQGYGYTF
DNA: TGTGCCAGCAGCCAAGAGGGACAGGGCTATGGCTACACCTTC

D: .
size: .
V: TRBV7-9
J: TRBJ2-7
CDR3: CASSLAISSYEQYF
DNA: TGTGCCAGCAGCTTAGCTATCAGTTCCTACGAGCAGTACTTC

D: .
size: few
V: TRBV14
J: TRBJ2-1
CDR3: CASSQAVRALRFDEQFF
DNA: TGTGCCAGCAGCCAAGCGGTCAGGGCCCTCCGGTTCGATGAGCAGTTCTTC

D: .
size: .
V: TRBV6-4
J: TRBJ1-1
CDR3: CASRPGGVGTNTEAFF
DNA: TGTGCCAGCAGACCTGGAGGGGTAGGGACTAACACTGAAGCTTTCTTT

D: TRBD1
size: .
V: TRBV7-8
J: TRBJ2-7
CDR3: CASSLGDRVYYEQYF
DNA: TGTGCCAGCAGCTTAGGGGACAGGGTATATTACGAGCAGTACTTC

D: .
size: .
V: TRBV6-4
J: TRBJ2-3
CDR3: CASSDGASSDTQYF
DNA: TGTGCCAGCAGTGACGGGGCTAGTTCAGATACGCAGTATTTT

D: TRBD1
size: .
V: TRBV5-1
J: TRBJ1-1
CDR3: CASSQGGSTEAFF
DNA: TGCGCCAGCAGCCAGGGGGGGAGTACTGAAGCTTTCTTT

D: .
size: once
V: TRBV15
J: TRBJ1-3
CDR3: CATSRGEWDAGNTIYF
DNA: TGTGCCACCAGCAGAGGGGAGTGGGATGCAGGAAACACCATATATTTT

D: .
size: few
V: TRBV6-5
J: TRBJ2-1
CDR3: CASSYTRGVEQFF
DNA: TGTGCCAGCAGTTACACCCGAGGGGTCGAGCAGTTCTTC

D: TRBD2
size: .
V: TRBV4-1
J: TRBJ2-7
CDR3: CASSQGLAGAWEQYF
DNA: TGCGCCAGCAGCCAGGGGCTAGCGGGGGCCTGGGAGCAGTACTTC

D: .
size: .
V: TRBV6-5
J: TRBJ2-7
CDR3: CASSYLSRGHEQYF
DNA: TGTGCCAGCAGTTACCTGAGCAGGGGACACGAGCAGTACTTC

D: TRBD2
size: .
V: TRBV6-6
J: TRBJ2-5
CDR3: CASSYTGTSGQETQYF
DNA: TGTGCCAGCAGTTACACCGGGACTAGCGGACAAGAGACCCAGTACTTC

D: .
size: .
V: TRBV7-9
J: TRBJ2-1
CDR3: CASSDLGYNEQFF
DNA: TGTGCCAGCAGCGATTTGGGATACAATGAGCAGTTCTTC

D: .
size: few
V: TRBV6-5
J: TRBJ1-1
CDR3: CASSDPFEVTEAFF
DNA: TGTGCCAGCAGCGACCCTTTCGAGGTCACTGAAGCTTTCTTT

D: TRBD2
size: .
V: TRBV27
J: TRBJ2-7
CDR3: CASSGMTSGAYEQYF
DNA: TGTGCCAGCAGTGGGATGACTAGCGGGGCTTACGAGCAGTACTTC

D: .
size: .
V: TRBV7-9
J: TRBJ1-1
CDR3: CASSLDGMNTEAFF
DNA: TGTGCCAGCAGCTTAGACGGAATGAACACTGAAGCTTTCTTT

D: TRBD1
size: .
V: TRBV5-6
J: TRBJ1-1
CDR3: CASSLFGTVSMNTEAFF
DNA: TGTGCCAGCAGCTTGTTCGGGACAGTTTCGATGAACACTGAAGCTTTCTTT

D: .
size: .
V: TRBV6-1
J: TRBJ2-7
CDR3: CASSEQGGASYEQYF
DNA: TGTGCCAGCAGTGAACAGGGGGGGGCCTCCTACGAGCAGTACTTC

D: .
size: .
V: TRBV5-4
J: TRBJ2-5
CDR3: CASSLGLAKETQYF
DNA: TGTGCCAGCAGCTTGGGGTTAGCCAAAGAGACCCAGTACTTC

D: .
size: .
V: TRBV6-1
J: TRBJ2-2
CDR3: CASSEIWAGNVGELFF
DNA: TGTGCCAGCAGTGAAATTTGGGCAGGGAACGTGGGGGAGCTGTTTTTT